This entry concerns a single T cell receptor (beta chain). Trimming shortened V by 1 base and J by 10 bases, and 9 bases separated the two germline ends. The CDR3 runs to 12 residues. CDR1 is SGHTA, CDR2 FQGNSA, per germline. The data originate from a study of T cell responses to AZD1222 COVID-19 vaccine. Method: immunoSEQ multiplex PCR; TCRdb's copy keeps in-frame clones and lacks some. In the table there are about 150,000 clones, 70% to 90% of which are singletons. The chain uses TRBV7-2 and TRBJ2-3; D gene uncertain. The sequence came from an adult who had recovered from COVID-19. The specimen was peripheral blood, collected after recovery from COVID-19. The DNA for the CDR3 is TGTGCCAGCAGCTTAGGAAGCGTTTCGCAGTATTTT. Translated, it gives CASSLGSVSQYF.